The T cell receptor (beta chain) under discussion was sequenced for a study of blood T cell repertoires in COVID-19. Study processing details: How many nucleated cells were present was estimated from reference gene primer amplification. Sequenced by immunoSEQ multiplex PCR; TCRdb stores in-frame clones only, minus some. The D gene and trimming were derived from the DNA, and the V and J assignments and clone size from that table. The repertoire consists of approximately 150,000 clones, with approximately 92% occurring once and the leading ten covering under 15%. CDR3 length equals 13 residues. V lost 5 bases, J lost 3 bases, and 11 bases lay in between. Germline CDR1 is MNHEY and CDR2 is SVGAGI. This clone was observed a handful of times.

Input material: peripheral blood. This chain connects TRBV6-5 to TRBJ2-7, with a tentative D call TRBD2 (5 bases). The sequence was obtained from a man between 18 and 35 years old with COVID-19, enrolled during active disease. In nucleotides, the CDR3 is TGTGCCAGCAGTCCCTCGGGAAACTACGAGCAGTACTTC. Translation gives CASSPSGNYEQYF.